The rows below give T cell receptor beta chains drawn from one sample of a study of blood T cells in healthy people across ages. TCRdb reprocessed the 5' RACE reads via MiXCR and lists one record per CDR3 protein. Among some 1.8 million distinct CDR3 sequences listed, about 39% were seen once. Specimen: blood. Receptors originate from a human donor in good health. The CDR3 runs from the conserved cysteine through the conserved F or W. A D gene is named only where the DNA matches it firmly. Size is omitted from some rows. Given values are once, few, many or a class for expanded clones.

CATSDPAGGSRSYNEQFF,TGTGCCACCAGTGATCCCGCCGGGGGATCCCGCTCCTACAATGAGCAGTTCTTC,TRBJ2-1,NA,18,TRBV24-1,few
CSVVSGTDTQYF,TGCAGCGTTGTTTCCGGCACAGATACGCAGTATTTT,TRBJ2-3,NA,12,TRBV29-1,many
CSVKRGTGIETQYF,TGCAGTGTCAAAAGGGGGACAGGGATAGAGACCCAGTACTTC,TRBJ2-5,TRBD1,14,TRBV20-1,many
CSAGGQGGETQYF,TGCAGTGCCGGGGGACAGGGCGGAGAGACCCAGTACTTC,TRBJ2-5,TRBD1,13,TRBV20-1,few
CASSKDRDDGYTF,TGTGCCAGCAGCAAAGACAGGGACGACGGCTACACCTTC,TRBJ1-2,TRBD1,13,TRBV4-2,few
CSAEDRGRSYEQYF,TGCAGCGCCGAGGACAGGGGCCGATCCTACGAGCAGTACTTC,TRBJ2-7,TRBD1,14,TRBV29-1,NA
CASSATGEGGYTF,TGTGCCAGCAGCGCGACAGGGGAAGGTGGCTACACCTTC,TRBJ1-2,TRBD1,13,TRBV2,NA
CASSPWGAQRNEQFF,TGTGCCAGCAGCCCCTGGGGGGCGCAAAGGAATGAGCAGTTCTTC,TRBJ2-1,NA,15,TRBV11-3,NA
CASTQGRPYNEPFF,TGCGCCAGCACCCAGGGGAGACCCTACAATGAGCCGTTCTTC,TRBJ2-1,NA,14,TRBV5-1,NA
CASSYGGGGNTDTQYF,TGTGCCAGCAGTTACGGGGGCGGGGGAAACACAGATACGCAGTATTTT,TRBJ2-3,NA,16,TRBV6-6,NA
CSARPLGQIRTYEQYF,TGCAGTGCTAGACCCCTAGGACAGATCCGAACCTACGAGCAGTACTTC,TRBJ2-7,NA,16,TRBV20-1,few
CATSDPRTGADTQYF,TGTGCCACCAGTGATCCACGGACAGGTGCAGATACGCAGTATTTT,TRBJ2-3,TRBD1,15,TRBV24-1,NA
CASSFTGGRNQPQHF,TGTGCCAGCAGTTTCACCGGGGGACGCAACCAGCCCCAGCATTTT,TRBJ1-5,NA,15,TRBV6-2/TRBV6-3,NA
CSARMNWNEQYF,TGCAGTGCTAGAATGAATTGGAACGAGCAGTACTTC,TRBJ2-7,NA,12,TRBV20-1,few
CASSYAGTSVYNEQFF,TGTGCCAGCAGTTACGCCGGGACTAGCGTTTACAATGAGCAGTTCTTC,TRBJ2-1,TRBD2,16,TRBV6-5,NA
CASSRGLYERYF,TGTGCCAGCAGCCGGGGTCTGTACGAGCGGTACTTC,TRBJ2-7,NA,12,TRBV7-2,NA
CASSQDTSVGRPQHF,TGTGCCAGCAGCCAAGACACCTCCGTCGGGCGGCCCCAGCATTTT,TRBJ1-5,NA,15,TRBV3-1,few
CASSSLSEADEQYF,TGTGCCAGCAGTTCCCTGTCCGAAGCGGACGAGCAGTACTTC,TRBJ2-7,NA,14,TRBV28,NA
CASSFPLRDTTYEQYF,TGTGCCAGCAGTTTCCCCTTGAGGGATACGACCTACGAGCAGTACTTC,TRBJ2-7,NA,16,TRBV28,NA
CASSLDDTVYGYTF,TGCGCCAGCAGCTTGGATGACACCGTGTATGGCTACACCTTC,TRBJ1-2,NA,14,TRBV5-1,NA
CSVGSSRNNEQFF,TGCAGCGTTGGCAGTTCCAGAAACAATGAGCAGTTCTTC,TRBJ2-1,NA,13,TRBV29-1,few
CASSSSRPVMNTEAFF,TGTGCCAGCAGCTCCTCAAGACCGGTAATGAACACTGAAGCTTTCTTT,TRBJ1-1,NA,16,TRBV3-1,NA
CATSSPIRWYQYF,TGTGCCACCAGCAGTCCTATTCGTTGGTACCAGTACTTC,TRBJ2-7,NA,13,TRBV15,NA
CSVEAAGLNTEAFF,TGCAGCGTTGAAGCGGCGGGCTTGAACACTGAAGCTTTCTTT,TRBJ1-1,NA,14,TRBV29-1,NA
CASSKFISPNGGAPDTQYF,TGTGCCAGCAGCAAATTCATCTCCCCTAATGGGGGGGCCCCAGATACGCAGTATTTT,TRBJ2-3,NA,19,TRBV21-1,NA
CASSLADRALEVYGYTF,TGTGCCAGCAGCTTGGCGGACAGGGCTCTCGAAGTTTATGGCTACACCTTC,TRBJ1-2,TRBD1,17,TRBV5-5,NA
CSVSGTQETQYF,TGCAGCGTTTCCGGGACTCAAGAGACCCAGTACTTC,TRBJ2-5,NA,12,TRBV29-1,few
CASSDPVTSGANVLTF,TGTGCCAGCAGTGACCCCGTCACCTCTGGGGCCAACGTCCTGACTTTC,TRBJ2-6,NA,16,TRBV2,NA
CASSLVRAEPYGYTF,TGTGCCAGCAGCTTAGTCCGGGCGGAACCATATGGCTACACCTTC,TRBJ1-2,NA,15,TRBV7-9,NA
CASSPTRMRTEAFF,TGCGCCAGCAGCCCGACACGCATGCGCACTGAAGCTTTCTTT,TRBJ1-1,NA,14,TRBV4-3,NA
CASSVEDGRTDTQYF,TGTGCCAGCAGCGTAGAGGACGGTCGCACAGATACGCAGTATTTT,TRBJ2-3,NA,15,TRBV9,NA
CASSQGLDRYTDTQYF,TGTGCCAGCAGCCAAGGGCTGGACAGATACACAGATACGCAGTATTTT,TRBJ2-3,NA,16,TRBV14,NA
CASSENTGIGTQYF,TGTGCCAGCAGCGAAAACACAGGGATAGGGACCCAGTACTTC,TRBJ2-5,NA,14,TRBV9,NA
CSARAQGDAYEQYF,TGCAGTGCTAGAGCCCAGGGTGATGCCTACGAGCAGTACTTC,TRBJ2-7,NA,14,TRBV20-1,few